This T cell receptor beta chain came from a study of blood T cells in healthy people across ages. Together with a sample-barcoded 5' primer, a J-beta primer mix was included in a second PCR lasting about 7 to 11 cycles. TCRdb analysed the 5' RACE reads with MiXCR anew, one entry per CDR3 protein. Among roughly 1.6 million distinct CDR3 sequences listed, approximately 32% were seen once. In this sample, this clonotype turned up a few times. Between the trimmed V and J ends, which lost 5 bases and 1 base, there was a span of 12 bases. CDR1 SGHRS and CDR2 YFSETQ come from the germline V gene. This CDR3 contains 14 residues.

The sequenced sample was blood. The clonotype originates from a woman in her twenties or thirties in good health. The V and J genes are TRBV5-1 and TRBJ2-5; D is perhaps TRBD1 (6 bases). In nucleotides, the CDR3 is TGCGCCAGCAGGCAGGGGTACCGCCAAGAGACCCAGTACTTC. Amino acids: CASRQGYRQETQYF.